The 25 T cell receptor beta chains in this list originate from one sample, sequenced in a study of blood T cell repertoires in COVID-19. Produced via immunoSEQ multiplex PCR; TCRdb's table is partial and in-frame only. The table lists approximately 230,000 clones, more than 65% of them singletons. Sequenced: peripheral blood. The receptors were gathered from a woman aged 40 to 50 with active or convalescent COVID-19.

The chain has TRBV12-5 and TRBJ1-2; perhaps TRBD1 as D (5 bases). V lost 6 bases to trimming and J lost 2 bases, with 13 bases between them. Germline V gives CDR1 LGHNT, CDR2 FRNRAP. This CDR3 contains 14 residues. The CDR3: CASGPGGRNYGYTF. Here the CDR3 DNA reads TGTGCTAGTGGCCCCGGGGGAAGGAACTATGGCTACACCTTC.

V and J are TRBV7-9 and TRBJ1-1; D remains ambiguous. The CDR3 is 15 amino acids. Deletions cut 3 bases from V and 1 base from J, with 12 bases between. Germline V gene lookup returns CDR1 SEHNR and CDR2 FQNEAQ (reference sequence). As DNA, the CDR3 is TGTGCCAGCAGCTTCAATCCGAACAGGAACACTGAAGCTTTCTTT. Protein sequence: CASSFNPNRNTEAFF. Variable domain in full (rest from reference TRBV7-9 and TRBJ1-1): DTGVSQNPRHKITKRGQNVTFRCDPISEHNRLYWYRQTLGQGPEFLTYFQNEAQLEKSRLLSDRFSAERPKGSFSTLEIQRTEQGDSAMYLCASSFNPNRNTEAFFGQGTRLTVV.

This rearrangement joins TRBV30 to TRBJ2-5; D may be TRBD2 (7 bases). This CDR3 contains 14 residues. Looked up from germline, CDR1 is GTSNPN and CDR2 is SVGIG (reference sequence). The V and J ends lost 4 bases and 2 bases respectively, with 14 bases between them. The chain's CDR3 is CAWTFAGAQETQYF. In DNA form, the CDR3 reads TGTGCCTGGACCTTTGCGGGGGCTCAAGAGACCCAGTACTTC.

Details on this clone: At one end the junction does not follow the germline gene, possibly because of a read error. The V and J genes are TRBV5-1 and TRBJ1-2, with 8 bases matching TRBD1. Germline values: CDR1 SGHRS, CDR2 YFSETQ. The CDR3 runs 14 residues. The chain's CDR3 is CASSGGQVLNALVF. The CDR3 nucleotides are TGCGCCAGCAGCGGGGGACAGGTCTTAAACGCCCTTGTCTTC.

The chain employs TRBV6-1 and TRBJ1-4; D is ambiguous. Germline-derived CDR1 and CDR2 are MNHNS and SASEGT. The V end lost 3 bases, the J end lost 14 bases, and 19 bases lay between the germline ends. There are 14 residues in the CDR3. CDR3 DNA sequence: TGTGCCAGCAGTGAGGGCCGGATGCTCGGCGGGCTGTTTTTT. Amino acid sequence: CASSEGRMLGGLFF.

CDR3 sequence (DNA): TGTGCCAGCAGTCGGGACAGGGAAGAGCAGTACGTC. Its translation is CASSRDREEQYV. The rearrangement uses TRBV5-4 and TRBJ2-7; TRBD1 matches at 9 bases. Germline-derived CDR1 and CDR2 are SGHNT and YYREEE (reference sequence). The CDR3 runs to 12 residues. V trimming: 5 bases; J trimming: 7 bases; junction bases outside the gene matches: 4.

This clone occurred a few times. V is TRBV5-1 and J is TRBJ2-3; possibly TRBD1 for D (6 bases). Germline-derived CDR1 and CDR2 are SGHRS and YFSETQ. V lost 0 bases and J 0 bases, leaving 11 bases between the germline ends. The CDR3 is 16 amino acids. Here the CDR3 reads CASSLVLGASTDTQYF. The CDR3 DNA reads TGCGCCAGCAGCTTGGTTCTGGGGGCTAGCACAGATACGCAGTATTTT.

V usage is TRBV6-1 and J usage is TRBJ1-3; no firm D call. V was shortened by 3 bases and J by 0 bases, with 9 bases between the two germline ends. Germline assignment: CDR1 MNHNS and CDR2 SASEGT. The CDR3 runs to 15 residues. The chain's CDR3 is CASSEQASSGNTIYF. The CDR3, as DNA: TGTGCCAGCAGTGAGCAGGCGAGCTCTGGAAACACCATATATTTT.

This clone occurred a few times. The chain carries TRBV6-5 and TRBJ1-3; 10 nucleotides agree with TRBD1. From germline, CDR1 is MNHEY and CDR2 SVGAGI. The CDR3 covers 14 residues. CDR3 nucleotide sequence: TGTTCAACCTCCGACAGGGGGCTCGGAAACACCATATATTTT. This sequence encodes CSTSDRGLGNTIYF.

The V call is TRBV7-9, the J call TRBJ2-2, with 8 positions matching TRBD1. The V segment lost 5 bases and the J segment 2 bases; nucleotides outside the gene matches: 16. CDR3 length: 19 amino acids. Germline V gene data show CDR1 as SEHNR and CDR2 as FQNEAQ (reference sequence). The CDR3 bases are TGTGCCAGCAGCGGCCCCACTACCGGGACAGGAGAAAACACCGGGGAGCTGTTTTTT. Protein product: CASSGPTTGTGENTGELFF. Using reference TRBV7-9 and TRBJ2-2 for the parts outside the CDR3, the full variable domain is DTGVSQNPRHKITKRGQNVTFRCDPISEHNRLYWYRQTLGQGPEFLTYFQNEAQLEKSRLLSDRFSAERPKGSFSTLEIQRTEQGDSAMYLCASSGPTTGTGENTGELFFGEGSRLTVL.

The rearrangement uses TRBV9 and TRBJ2-3, with a possible D match to TRBD2 (5 bases). V was cut by 4 bases and J by 5 bases, with 8 bases left in between. The CDR3 is 12 residues long. Looked up from germline, CDR1 is SGDLS and CDR2 is YYNGEE. DNA for the CDR3: TGTGCCAGCAGCCCACGGGAAGATACGCAGTATTTT. Residues: CASSPREDTQYF.

The rearrangement links TRBV6-7 to TRBJ2-5; TRBD2 agrees at 10 bases. TRBV6-7 is known as an ORF, though its function is uncertain. This CDR3 contains 19 residues. The junction had 21 bases not matched to a gene; V was cut back by 6 bases and J by 5 bases. The CDR3 here is CASSPPTSGLLGRGETQYF. DNA of the CDR3: TGTGCCAGCAGCCCCCCGACTAGCGGGCTTCTTGGAAGGGGGGAGACCCAGTACTTC.

The chain combines TRBV29-1 with TRBJ1-2; tentatively, D is TRBD1 (6 bases). CDR1 is SQVTM, CDR2 ANQGSEA, per germline. Trimming stripped 7 bases from V and 4 bases from J, with 13 bases between. The CDR3 totals 12 residues. The CDR3 DNA reads as TGCAGCGCGGTACAGGGTATCTATGGCTACACCTTC. Protein sequence: CSAVQGIYGYTF.

The chain uses TRBV3-1 (or the pseudogene TRBV3-2) and TRBJ1-2; TRBD1 is a possible D gene (5 bases). Trimming pared 5 bases from V and 4 bases from J, leaving 14 bases between. The CDR3 contains 14 residues. CDR1 is LGHDT and CDR2 is YNNKEL in the germline V gene (reference sequence). Written as DNA, the CDR3 is TGTGCCAGCAGCACGACCAGGGAAAGCTATGGCTACACCTTC. This encodes CASSTTRESYGYTF.

This clone has just one count. This chain links TRBV13 with TRBJ2-3, with TRBD2 as a possible D gene (5 bases). V lost 6 bases and J 0 bases, leaving 10 bases between the germline ends. Germline CDR1 and CDR2: PRHDT and FYEKMQ (reference sequence). The CDR3 sequence is 14 residues long. CDR3 bases: TGTGCCAGCAGAACCAGGACTAGCACAGATACGCAGTATTTT. Protein: CASRTRTSTDTQYF.

V gene TRBV5-1 combines with J gene TRBJ2-1; 16 nucleotides match TRBD2. This CDR3 is built from 17 residues. Germline CDR1 SGHRS, CDR2 YFSETQ. V shed 4 bases and J 6 bases; nucleotides not matched to a gene: 7. CDR3 sequence (DNA): TGCGCCAGCAGCGCGGGACTAGCGGGGGGGCCCGGCAATGAGCAGTTCTTC. This encodes CASSAGLAGGPGNEQFF.

The rearrangement joins TRBV7-3 to TRBJ1-6; 11 bases line up with TRBD1. The CDR3 covers 15 residues. Per germline, CDR1 SGHTA and CDR2 FQGTGA. Trimming cost V 4 bases and J 6 bases; bases outside gene matches: 2. The CDR3 sequence is CASSSGTGGNSPLHF. The DNA for the CDR3 is TGTGCCAGCAGCTCCGGGACAGGGGGTAATTCACCCCTCCACTTT.

Remarks on this clone: A far larger clone is one nucleotide away, so this likely arose from a read error. Other DNA sequences in this specimen translate into the identical CDR3. The chain couples TRBV7-3 to TRBJ2-5; 8 bases match TRBD1. The junction had 2 bases not matched to a gene; V was cut back by 3 bases and J by 5 bases. CDR3 length equals 13 residues. Germline-derived CDR1 and CDR2 are SGHTA and FQGTGA. CDR3 bases: TGTGCCAGCAGCTTTACAGGGGGGGAGACCCAGTACTTC. It yields the protein CASSFTGGETQYF.

The chain uses TRBV28 and TRBJ2-5; possibly TRBD2 for D (5 bases). V shed 3 bases and J shed 5 bases, with 16 bases lying between them. There are 15 residues in the CDR3. Germline CDR1 MDHEN, CDR2 SYDVKM. CDR3 residues: CASSFRRGPGETQYF. CDR3 nucleotides: TGTGCCAGCAGTTTTCGTCGAGGGCCGGGGGAGACCCAGTACTTC.

The chain joins TRBV6-5 to TRBJ1-1; D unresolved. The CDR3 length is 15 residues. Germline V gene sequence: CDR1 MNHEY, CDR2 SVGAGI. V was shortened by 7 bases and J by 0 bases, with 15 bases between the two germline ends. As DNA, the CDR3 is TGTGCCAGCACCAACCATGGACTGATGAACACTGAAGCTTTCTTT. Its translation: CASTNHGLMNTEAFF.

The chain carries TRBV7-6 and TRBJ2-7; 7 nucleotides agree with TRBD1. J was trimmed by 2 bases and V by 4 bases; bases with no gene match: 8. Germline V gene sequence: CDR1 SGHVS, CDR2 FNYEAQ. The length of the CDR3 is 15 residues. The CDR3 DNA follows: TGTGCCAGCAGCTCCCAGGGACAGTGGGCCTACGAGCAGTACTTC. It is translated as CASSSQGQWAYEQYF.

The count of this clone is one. The chain employs TRBV12-3 or TRBV12-4 and TRBJ1-5; TRBD1 is a possible D gene (6 bases). CDR3 length equals 13 residues. V was pared by 7 bases and J by 3 bases, with 10 bases between. As DNA, the CDR3 is TGTGCCAGCAATCCGGGACACAATCAGCCCCAGCATTTT. Protein product: CASNPGHNQPQHF.

This chain links TRBV7-9 with TRBJ2-7, with TRBD2 as a possible D gene (7 bases). V gave up 5 bases and J gave up 1 base, with 21 bases separating them. Germline CDR1 is SEHNR and CDR2 is FQNEAQ (reference sequence). The CDR3 covers 17 residues. The CDR3 DNA reads as TGTGCCAGCAGCCCCGGTGGCGGGGGCCCCAAGTCCTACGAGCAGTACGTC. Protein product: CASSPGGGGPKSYEQYV.

The chain recombines TRBV7-9 with TRBJ1-2; TRBD1 matches 7 bases. CDR1 SEHNR and CDR2 FQNEAQ come from the germline V gene (reference sequence). Unmatched junction bases numbered 8, after V lost 11 bases and J lost 2 bases. The CDR3 has 13 residues. The CDR3 region is CAASLGQNYGYTF. The CDR3 DNA sequence: TGTGCCGCATCCCTGGGACAGAACTATGGCTACACCTTC.

The V and J genes are TRBV14 and TRBJ2-3; TRBD2 matches 8 bases. V trimming: 11 bases; J trimming: 7 bases; junction bases outside the gene matches: 17. The germline V gene encodes CDR1 SGHDN and CDR2 FVKESK. This CDR3 has 15 residues. In nucleotides, the CDR3 is TGTGCCCGCGCCGCCGAAGGACGGGGGGGGTATACGCAGTATTTT. This encodes CARAAEGRGGYTQYF.